This T cell receptor beta chain was found in a study of CD8+CD57+ T cells in acquired aplastic anemia. Study in general: Sorted CD4+ and CD8+ cells yielded DNA averaging approximately 3 ug.

The study profiled TCR beta VDJ and CDR3 using genomic DNA as template. TCRdb ran MiXCR on the reads and lists one entry per CDR3 protein. This sample has approximately 180,000 distinct CDR3 sequences, with about half found just once. Germline CDR1 KGHDR, CDR2 SFDVKD. The CDR3 is 13 residues long. V was shortened by 7 bases and J by 0 bases, with 8 bases between the two germline ends. Patients chosen for sequencing had shown CD8+CD57+ cell expansion by flow cytometry. This TCR derives from a human donor with aplastic anemia. Sequenced material: sorted CD4+, CD8+, or CD8+CD57+ T cells (not recorded which) from PBMCs. J is TRBJ1-2 and V is TRBV24-1; no clear D gene. CDR3 sequence reads: CATSLGSNYGYTF. CDR3 bases: TGTGCCACCAGCCTCGGGTCTAACTATGGCTACACCTTC.